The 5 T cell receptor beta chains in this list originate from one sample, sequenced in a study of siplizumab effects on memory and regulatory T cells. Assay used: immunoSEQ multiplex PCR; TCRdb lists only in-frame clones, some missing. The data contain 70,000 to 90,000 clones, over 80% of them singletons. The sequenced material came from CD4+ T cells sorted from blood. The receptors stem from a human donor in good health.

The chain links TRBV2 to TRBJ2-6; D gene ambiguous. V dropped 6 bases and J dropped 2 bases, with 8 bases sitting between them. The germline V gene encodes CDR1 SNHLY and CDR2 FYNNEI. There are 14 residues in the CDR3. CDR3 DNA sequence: TGTGCCAGCAGATTAACGGCTGGGGCCAACGTCCTGACTTTC. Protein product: CASRLTAGANVLTF.

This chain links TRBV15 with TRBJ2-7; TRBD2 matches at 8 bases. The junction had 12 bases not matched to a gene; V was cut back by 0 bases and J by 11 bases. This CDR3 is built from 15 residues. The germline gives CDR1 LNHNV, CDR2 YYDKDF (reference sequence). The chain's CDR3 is CATSRDSGSPSVEYF. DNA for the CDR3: TGTGCCACCAGCAGAGACAGCGGGAGTCCTTCGGTGGAGTACTTC.

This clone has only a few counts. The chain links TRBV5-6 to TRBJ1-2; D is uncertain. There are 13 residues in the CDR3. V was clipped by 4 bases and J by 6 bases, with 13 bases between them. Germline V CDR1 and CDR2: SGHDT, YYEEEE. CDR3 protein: CASSPLGRNGYTF. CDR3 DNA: TGTGCCAGCAGCCCCCTTGGGAGGAATGGCTACACCTTC.

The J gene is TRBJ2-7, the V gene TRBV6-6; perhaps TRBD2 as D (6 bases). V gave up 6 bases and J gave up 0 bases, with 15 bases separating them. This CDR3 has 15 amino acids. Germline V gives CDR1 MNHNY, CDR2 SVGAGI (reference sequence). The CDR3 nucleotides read TGTGCCAGCAGCCCCAGTGGCGGGGACTCCTACGAGCAGTACTTC. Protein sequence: CASSPSGGDSYEQYF.

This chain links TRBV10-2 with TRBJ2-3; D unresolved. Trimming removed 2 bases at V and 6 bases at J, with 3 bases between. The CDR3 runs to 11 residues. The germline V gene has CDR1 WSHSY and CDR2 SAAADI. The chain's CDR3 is CASSEVDTQYF. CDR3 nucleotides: TGCGCCAGCAGTGAGGTGGATACGCAGTATTTT.